Shown below are 26 T cell receptor beta chains from a single sample sequenced in a study of brain T cells in children with intractable seizures. The protocol was immunoSEQ multiplex PCR, while the TCRdb copy is restricted to in-frame clones and leaves out a portion. The sample records approximately 41,000 clones, 80% to 95% being singletons. The input for sequencing was peripheral blood, taken at surgery. These receptors all stem from a girl between 2 and 10 years old with tuberous sclerosis and intractable seizures.

This chain joins TRBV11-2 and TRBJ1-1; D is ambiguous. V was trimmed by 1 base and J by 4 bases, leaving 13 bases between them. This CDR3 contains 15 residues. CDR1 and CDR2 (germline): SGHAT, FQNNGV. CDR3 residues: CASSLVGAVPTEAFF. The CDR3 DNA follows: TGTGCCAGCAGCTTAGTCGGTGCAGTTCCCACTGAAGCTTTCTTT.

The chain uses TRBV5-6 and TRBJ1-4; D remains unclear. The germline V gene has CDR1 SGHDT and CDR2 YYEEEE. This CDR3 comprises 14 residues. V gave up 1 base and J gave up 8 bases, with 12 bases separating them. CDR3 nucleotide sequence: TGTGCCAGCAGCTTGTTTGAGGCGTACGAAAAACTGTTTTTT. Translated, it gives CASSLFEAYEKLFF.

The chain uses TRBV6-1 and TRBJ2-7; D is ambiguous. Deletions cut 2 bases from V and 4 bases from J, with 6 bases between. The CDR3 sequence is 12 residues long. CDR1 is MNHNS, CDR2 SASEGT, per germline. For the CDR3, the DNA is TGTGCCAGCAGTGAACACGCGTACGAGCAGTACTTC. It specifies CASSEHAYEQYF.

The rearrangement uses TRBV30 and TRBJ1-2, with no clear D. V lost 0 bases and J 7 bases, leaving 9 bases between the germline ends. The germline CDR1 and CDR2 sequences are GTSNPN and SVGIG (reference sequence). CDR3 size: 12 residues. The CDR3 nucleotides read TGTGCCTGGAGTGTTTCTGCGGGTGGCTACACCTTC. Translating gives CAWSVSAGGYTF.

Comment on this clone: One end of the junction does not line up with germline, which may come from a read error. The chain recombines TRBV3-1 (or the pseudogene TRBV3-2) with TRBJ2-6, with D possibly being TRBD1 or TRBD2 (6 bases each). This CDR3 is built from 17 residues. Germline CDR1 and CDR2: LGHDT and YNNKEL (reference sequence). In DNA, the CDR3 is TGTGCCAGCAGTCAAGGGGGACTCAGCTCTGGGGCCAACGTCCTGACTTTC. Protein: CASSQGGLSSGANVLTF.

The chain links TRBV6-1 to TRBJ2-6; tentatively, D is TRBD1 or TRBD2 (5 bases each). V was trimmed by 0 bases and J by 4 bases, leaving 7 bases between them. Germline-derived CDR1 and CDR2 are MNHNS and SASEGT. The CDR3 covers 15 residues. CDR3 sequence: CASSEAGEGANVLTF. For the CDR3, the DNA is TGTGCCAGCAGTGAAGCAGGGGAGGGGGCCAACGTCCTGACTTTC.

This sequence joins TRBV19 and TRBJ1-2; weak D call: TRBD1 (6 bases). V lost 5 bases, J lost 2 bases, and 9 bases lay in between. CDR3 length: 13 amino acids. The germline V gene has CDR1 LNHDA and CDR2 SQIVND (reference sequence). DNA for the CDR3: TGTGCCAGTAGTGCGCAGGGGAACTATGGCTACACCTTC. It encodes CASSAQGNYGYTF.

The chain is built from TRBV2 and TRBJ2-5; TRBD1 might be the D (5 bases). Trimming cost V 9 bases and J 2 bases, with 16 bases left between them. This CDR3 has 14 residues. Germline V lookup: CDR1 SNHLY, CDR2 FYNNEI. The DNA of the CDR3 is TGTGCCAGTTCAAGACGGGCAGGGCAAGAGACCCAGTACTTC. It is translated as CASSRRAGQETQYF. Variable domain in full (rest from reference TRBV2 and TRBJ2-5): EPEVTQTPSHQVTQMGQEVILRCVPISNHLYFYWYRQILGQKVEFLVSFYNNEISEKSEIFDDQFSVERPDGSNFTLKIRSTKLEDSAMYFCASSRRAGQETQYFGPGTRLLVL.

A few counts support this clone. The chain employs TRBV2 and TRBJ2-2, with unresolved D. The CDR3 has 14 residues. Trimming cost V 5 bases and J 4 bases, with 11 bases left between them. The germline V gene has CDR1 SNHLY and CDR2 FYNNEI. The CDR3 is CASSKPATTGELFF. As DNA, the CDR3 is TGTGCCAGCAGTAAACCGGCGACCACCGGGGAGCTGTTTTTT.

The chain joins TRBV24-1 to TRBJ1-1; a possible D gene is TRBD1 (5 bases). The CDR3 is 12 amino acids. V lost 6 bases, J lost 4 bases, and 8 bases lay in between. The V gene's germline CDR1 is KGHDR and CDR2 SFDVKD. The CDR3 DNA reads as TGTGCCACCAGTTGGGGGTCCACTGAAGCTTTCTTT. Its translation: CATSWGSTEAFF.

This rearrangement joins TRBV4-2 to TRBJ1-4, with TRBD1 matching 10 bases. This CDR3 is built from 14 residues. Losses at the gene ends were 3 bases for V and 5 bases for J; bases not matched to a gene: 0. Germline CDR1 LGHNA, CDR2 YNFKEQ. The CDR3 region is CASSQDRGNEKLFF. As DNA, the CDR3 is TGTGCCAGCAGCCAGGACAGGGGGAATGAAAAACTGTTTTTT.

V gene TRBV24-1 combines with J gene TRBJ2-2, with 10 positions matching TRBD1. Trimming cost V 10 bases and J 4 bases; bases outside gene matches: 14. The germline V gene encodes CDR1 KGHDR and CDR2 SFDVKD. This CDR3 comprises 17 residues. The CDR3 DNA reads as TGTGCCACAAGAGACCGTAATAGGACAGGGGGCACCGGGGAGCTGTTTTTT. Encoded protein: CATRDRNRTGGTGELFF.

This sequence joins TRBV5-8 and TRBJ1-2; 8 bases match TRBD1. V dropped 8 bases and J dropped 8; count of bases not matched to a gene: 11. The CDR3 covers 13 residues. Germline V gene sequence: CDR1 SGHTS, CDR2 YDEGEE. The CDR3 spells CASNQGARAGYTF. DNA of the CDR3: TGTGCCAGTAATCAGGGGGCTCGGGCAGGCTACACCTTC.

The CDR3 nucleotides are TGTGCCAGCATAAAAGGGACAGCCCCGCGGGGAGCTTTCTTT. It codes for CASIKGTAPRGAFF. J is TRBJ1-1 and V is TRBV2, with 7 bases identical to TRBD1. The CDR3 is 14 amino acids. Unmatched junction bases numbered 15, after V lost 7 bases and J lost 10 bases. CDR1 SNHLY and CDR2 FYNNEI come from the germline V gene.

The rearrangement uses TRBV12-3 or TRBV12-4 and TRBJ2-1, with D unclear. V lost 6 bases, J lost 6 bases, and 6 bases lay in between. CDR3 size: 11 residues. CDR3 loop: CASSPANEQFF. The CDR3 nucleotides are TGTGCCAGCAGCCCAGCCAATGAGCAGTTCTTC.

The chain employs TRBV19 and TRBJ1-2, with TRBD1 matching 7 bases. Germline assignment: CDR1 LNHDA and CDR2 SQIVND (reference sequence). V lost 2 bases and J lost 2; bases outside the gene matches: 5. The CDR3 runs to 15 residues. The CDR3 sequence: CASSILRDSNYGYTF. The CDR3 nucleotides read TGTGCCAGTAGTATACTCCGGGACAGCAACTATGGCTACACCTTC. Using reference TRBV19 and TRBJ1-2 for the parts outside the CDR3, the full variable domain is DGGITQSPKYLFRKEGQNVTLSCEQNLNHDAMYWYRQDPGQGLRLIYYSQIVNDFQKGDIAEGYSVSREKKESFPLTVTSAQKNPTAFYLCASSILRDSNYGYTFGSGTRLTVV.

This clone was detected a few times. The genes are TRBV5-6 and TRBJ1-6, with a possible D match to TRBD1 (6 bases). CDR1 and CDR2 from the germline V gene are SGHDT and YYEEEE. The CDR3 length is 18 residues. Trimming pared 0 bases from V and 0 bases from J, leaving 13 bases between. CDR3 nucleotides: TGTGCCAGCAGCTTGGGAGGGGGACTCAGCTCCTATAATTCACCCCTCCACTTT. This gives the protein CASSLGGGLSSYNSPLHF.

The rearrangement joins TRBV14 to TRBJ1-4; D gene uncertain. Per germline, CDR1 SGHDN and CDR2 FVKESK. The CDR3 contains 13 residues. V lost 3 bases and J 13 bases, leaving 15 bases between the germline ends. The CDR3, as DNA: TGTGCCAGCAGCCAGGTGCAAGGGATGTCACTGTTTTTT. The encoded protein is CASSQVQGMSLFF.

V usage is TRBV2 and J usage is TRBJ2-2; 9 nucleotides align to TRBD1. In germline, CDR1 is SNHLY, CDR2 FYNNEI. V trimming: 6 bases; J trimming: 3 bases; junction bases outside the gene matches: 2. This CDR3 is built from 14 residues. CDR3 residues: CASSGQGHTGELFF. The CDR3, as DNA: TGTGCCAGCAGCGGACAGGGGCACACCGGGGAGCTGTTTTTT.

The rearrangement uses TRBV9 and TRBJ1-2, with 11 bases identical to TRBD1. From germline, CDR1 is SGDLS and CDR2 YYNGEE. This CDR3 is 16 amino acids long. V dropped 0 bases and J dropped 1; count of bases not matched to a gene: 2. The chain's CDR3 is CASSVGGQGVNYGYTF. The CDR3 nucleotides read TGTGCCAGCAGCGTAGGGGGACAGGGGGTTAACTATGGCTACACCTTC.

The table lists this clone with a few counts. The chain combines TRBV18 with TRBJ1-1; no clear D. The CDR3 is 13 amino acids. CDR1 and CDR2 (germline): KGHSH, LQKENI. Trimming pared 2 bases from V and 1 base from J, leaving 5 bases between. CDR3 loop: CASSPMENTEAFF. CDR3 DNA: TGTGCCAGCTCACCAATGGAGAACACTGAAGCTTTCTTT.

The gene calls are TRBV5-1 and TRBJ2-7; 7 bases fit TRBD1. Losses at the gene ends were 4 bases for V and 13 bases for J; bases not matched to a gene: 14. This CDR3 spans 13 amino acids. Germline CDR1 reads SGHRS; CDR2 reads YFSETQ. The CDR3 protein is CASSPAPLGTVYF. The CDR3 nucleotides read TGCGCCAGCAGCCCTGCTCCCCTCGGGACAGTTTACTTC.

This chain uses TRBV6-5 with TRBJ1-2; 7 bases map to TRBD1. V was clipped by 6 bases and J by 3 bases; unmatched bases: 10. CDR1 and CDR2 (germline): MNHEY, SVGAGI. There are 15 residues in the CDR3. CDR3 residues: CASRARQGYYYGYTF. The CDR3 DNA follows: TGTGCCAGCAGGGCAAGACAGGGTTACTACTATGGCTACACCTTC.

V and J are TRBV5-1 and TRBJ1-2; the match to TRBD1 covers 9 bases. Germline CDR1 SGHRS, CDR2 YFSETQ. V was clipped by 5 bases and J by 7 bases; unmatched bases: 6. CDR3 length: 13 residues. CDR3 protein: CASSPGDRVGYTF. The DNA of the CDR3 is TGCGCCAGCAGTCCTGGGGACAGGGTTGGCTACACCTTC.

The chain links TRBV19 to TRBJ2-5; 10 bases match TRBD2. CDR3 size: 15 residues. Per the germline V gene, CDR1 is LNHDA and CDR2 is SQIVND (reference sequence). Unmatched junction bases numbered 5, after V lost 4 bases and J lost 3 bases. The CDR3 region is CASSNLAGAKETQYF. As DNA, the CDR3 is TGTGCCAGTAGTAACCTAGCGGGGGCAAAAGAGACCCAGTACTTC.

The chain joins TRBV27 to TRBJ1-2; 7 nucleotides match TRBD1. Germline trimming cut 10 bases from V and 4 bases from J; bases unmatched to any gene: 12. Germline loops: CDR1 MNHEY, CDR2 SMNVEV (reference sequence). This CDR3 contains 14 residues. The CDR3 DNA is TGTGCCACCAGGGGGAGTGGGTGGGGCTATGGCTACACCTTC. This encodes CATRGSGWGYGYTF.